The 27 T cell receptor beta chains listed next were all sequenced from one sample in a study of T cell responses to AZD1222 COVID-19 vaccine. Here immunoSEQ multiplex PCR was the method, and the copy in TCRdb shows in-frame clones only, minus some. The sample includes 60,000 to 85,000 clones, roughly 80% of them seen just once. Here the sequenced sample was peripheral blood, taken 28 days after the second dose of the MenACWY control vaccine. The receptors stem from an adult who received the MenACWY meningococcal vaccine as a control.

The CDR3 sequence: CASSLTSGSGEQYF. In DNA, the CDR3 is TGCGCCAGCAGCTTGACTAGCGGTTCAGGCGAGCAGTACTTC. V is TRBV5-1 and J is TRBJ2-7, with 8 nucleotides matching TRBD2. V shed 1 base and J 6 bases; nucleotides not matched to a gene: 6. Germline values: CDR1 SGHRS, CDR2 YFSETQ. The CDR3 totals 14 residues.

In nucleotides, the CDR3 is TGTGCCAGCTCACCCCTAGCGGGGGGGAGCACAGATACGCAGTATTTT. It translates to CASSPLAGGSTDTQYF. V is TRBV18 and J is TRBJ2-3; 12 bases agree with TRBD2. This CDR3 spans 16 amino acids. Losses at the gene ends were 3 bases for V and 0 bases for J; bases not matched to a gene: 1. The germline V gene has CDR1 KGHSH and CDR2 LQKENI.

J is TRBJ1-2 and V is TRBV9; unclear D gene. V was clipped by 3 bases and J by 1 base, with 7 bases between them. This CDR3 comprises 13 residues. Germline V gives CDR1 SGDLS, CDR2 YYNGEE. The CDR3 sequence: CASSDDNNYGYTF. CDR3 bases: TGTGCCAGCAGCGACGACAATAACTATGGCTACACCTTC.

The chain couples TRBV10-3 to TRBJ1-1; a possible D gene is TRBD1 (6 bases). The V end lost 4 bases, the J end lost 0 bases, and 9 bases lay between the germline ends. The germline gives CDR1 ENHRY, CDR2 SYGVKD. This CDR3 is built from 14 residues. The CDR3 protein is CAISAGAMNTEAFF. The CDR3 nucleotides read TGTGCCATCAGTGCGGGGGCGATGAACACTGAAGCTTTCTTT.

The chain employs TRBV5-6 and TRBJ1-2; 7 positions match TRBD1. The CDR3 consists of 14 residues. The V gene's germline CDR1 is SGHDT and CDR2 YYEEEE. Trimming took 1 base from V and 8 from J; bases not matched to a gene: 8. The CDR3 protein is CASSLWGQTSGYTF. For the CDR3, the DNA is TGTGCCAGCAGCTTGTGGGGACAGACAAGCGGCTACACCTTC. Filled out from reference TRBV5-6 and TRBJ1-2, the complete variable domain reads DAGVTQSPTHLIKTRGQQVTLRCSPKSGHDTVSWYQQALGQGPQFIFQYYEEEERQRGNFPDRFSGHQFPNYSSELNVNALLLGDSALYLCASSLWGQTSGYTFGSGTRLTVV.

The J gene is TRBJ2-7, the V gene TRBV11-2; possible D gene TRBD2, 6 bases. The V gene's germline CDR1 is SGHAT and CDR2 FQNNGV. Trimming pared 1 base from V and 3 bases from J, leaving 7 bases between. The CDR3 totals 13 residues. CDR3 in amino acids: CASSLGGIYEQYF. CDR3 DNA sequence: TGTGCCAGCAGCTTAGGCGGGATCTACGAGCAGTACTTC.

This clone showed up just a few times. The rearrangement links TRBV6-6 to TRBJ1-5; a possible D gene is TRBD1 (5 bases). CDR3 size: 13 residues. V lost 11 bases to trimming and J lost 0 bases, with 11 bases between them. Germline V gene sequence: CDR1 MNHNY, CDR2 SVGAGI (reference sequence). CDR3 residues: CAGASNSNQPQHF. The DNA for the CDR3 is TGTGCCGGGGCCTCTAATAGCAATCAGCCCCAGCATTTT.

The V gene is TRBV7-9, the J gene TRBJ1-1, with D perhaps TRBD1 (6 bases). From germline, CDR1 is SEHNR and CDR2 FQNEAQ (reference sequence). This CDR3 has 12 residues. V lost 5 bases, J lost 7 bases, and 11 bases lay in between. CDR3 coding DNA: TGTGCCAGCAGCCGCGGACAGAGTGAAGCTTTCTTT. Amino acid sequence: CASSRGQSEAFF.

The rearrangement uses TRBV18 and TRBJ1-1, with 8 positions matching TRBD1. Germline-derived CDR1 and CDR2 are KGHSH and LQKENI. With V trimmed by 5 bases and J by 5 bases, 10 bases remained unmatched. CDR3 length equals 15 residues. CDR3: CASSSTGGRGTEAFF. CDR3 coding DNA: TGTGCCAGCTCATCAACAGGGGGTAGGGGGACTGAAGCTTTCTTT.

This clone was recorded only once. This chain connects TRBV4-1 to TRBJ2-7, with 7 nucleotides matching TRBD1. The germline V gene has CDR1 MGHRA and CDR2 YSYEKL. Unmatched junction bases numbered 11, after V lost 3 bases and J lost 6 bases. This CDR3 spans 15 amino acids. In DNA, the CDR3 is TGCGCCAGCAGCCATGGGCATGGGGCAGGGGGCGAGCAGTACTTC. It yields the protein CASSHGHGAGGEQYF.

This clone occurred once. The chain couples TRBV6-5 to TRBJ2-5, with 7 nucleotides matching TRBD1. Germline assignment: CDR1 MNHEY and CDR2 SVGAGI. The J segment lost 5 bases and the V segment lost 5 bases, leaving 5 bases of the junction unmatched. CDR3 length: 13 amino acids. CDR3 amino acids: CASSRARGETQYF. In DNA form, the CDR3 reads TGTGCCAGCAGTCGGGCCAGGGGGGAGACCCAGTACTTC.

The sample holds one count of this clone. This chain links TRBV13 with TRBJ2-1, with TRBD2 identical over 11 bases. This CDR3 is 15 amino acids long. V lost 5 bases, J lost 4 bases, and 4 bases stayed unmatched. The germline CDR1 and CDR2 sequences are PRHDT and FYEKMQ (reference sequence). The CDR3 DNA reads as TGTGCCAGCAGCACCGGGACTAGCGGATACAATGAGCAGTTCTTC. Translation: CASSTGTSGYNEQFF. The complete variable domain, with remaining parts taken from reference TRBV13 and TRBJ2-1, reads AAGVIQSPRHLIKEKRETATLKCYPIPRHDTVYWYQQGPGQDPQFLISFYEKMQSDKGSIPDRFSAQQFSDYHSELNMSSLELGDSALYFCASSTGTSGYNEQFFGPGTRLTVL.

The rearrangement joins TRBV4-1 to TRBJ1-2; the match to TRBD1 covers 9 bases. The CDR3 contains 13 residues. Germline V gene lookup returns CDR1 MGHRA and CDR2 YSYEKL. With 8 bases clipped from V and 6 bases from J, the junction kept 7 bases outside the gene matches. CDR3 in DNA: TGCGCCAGCTGGGGGACAGGGAGCCATGGCTACACCTTC. Its protein is CASWGTGSHGYTF.

CDR3 DNA sequence: TGTGCCAGCAGTCCAGGACTAGCGGCCGGGGAGCTGTTTTTT. This gives the protein CASSPGLAAGELFF. This chain joins TRBV27 and TRBJ2-2; 10 nucleotides align to TRBD2. V shed 5 bases and J 6 bases; nucleotides not matched to a gene: 3. CDR1 and CDR2 from the germline V gene are MNHEY and SMNVEV (reference sequence). The CDR3 is made up of 14 amino acids.

The chain joins TRBV5-1 to TRBJ2-1; 11 nucleotides line up with TRBD2. V was pared by 4 bases and J by 0 bases, with 3 bases of the junction left unmatched. CDR3 size: 16 residues. The germline CDR1 and CDR2 sequences are SGHRS and YFSETQ. The CDR3 region is CASSPSGGSSYNEQFF. DNA of the CDR3: TGCGCCAGCAGCCCTAGCGGGGGGAGCTCCTACAATGAGCAGTTCTTC.

CDR3 sequence: CASSYGKMNTEAFF. CDR3 nucleotides: TGTGCCAGCAGTTACGGGAAAATGAACACTGAAGCTTTCTTT. V is TRBV6-2 or TRBV6-3 and J is TRBJ1-1; no firm D call. Germline V lookup: CDR1 MNHEY, CDR2 SVGEGT. V lost 2 bases and J 0 bases, leaving 7 bases between the germline ends. This CDR3 spans 14 amino acids.

This sequence joins TRBV2 and TRBJ2-7; TRBD2 is a possible D gene (6 bases). V was cut by 4 bases and J by 6 bases, with 13 bases left in between. This CDR3 has 13 amino acids. Germline-derived CDR1 and CDR2 are SNHLY and FYNNEI. CDR3 amino acids: CASSGRGGGEQYF. Written as DNA, the CDR3 is TGTGCCAGCAGTGGCCGGGGAGGAGGCGAGCAGTACTTC.

The chain joins TRBV5-1 to TRBJ2-2; the D gene is possibly TRBD2 (5 bases). The germline CDR1 and CDR2 sequences are SGHRS and YFSETQ. There are 15 residues in the CDR3. V lost 5 bases, J lost 4 bases, and 15 bases lay in between. Here the CDR3 reads CASSQAVGSTGELFF. CDR3 coding DNA: TGCGCCAGCAGTCAAGCGGTGGGGAGCACCGGGGAGCTGTTTTTT.

Only a few counts were recorded for this clone. The J gene is TRBJ1-1, the V gene TRBV3-1 (or the pseudogene TRBV3-2); D remains ambiguous. This CDR3 is 14 amino acids long. V gave up 1 base and J gave up 0 bases, with 6 bases separating them. Germline assignment: CDR1 LGHDT and CDR2 YNNKEL (reference sequence). CDR3: CASSQAVMNTEAFF. In DNA, the CDR3 is TGTGCCAGCAGCCAAGCGGTCATGAACACTGAAGCTTTCTTT.

J is TRBJ2-3 and V is TRBV29-1; TRBD1 agrees at 8 bases. V was clipped by 1 base and J by 1 base; unmatched bases: 4. Germline CDR1 and CDR2: SQVTM and ANQGSEA. The CDR3 consists of 15 residues. CDR3 residues: CSVEGNRGGTDTQYF. In nucleotides, the CDR3 is TGCAGCGTTGAAGGAAACAGGGGGGGCACAGATACGCAGTATTTT.

V is TRBV5-6 and J is TRBJ2-4; D is tentatively TRBD1 or TRBD2 (6 bases each). The CDR3 length is 15 residues. The germline gives CDR1 SGHDT, CDR2 YYEEEE. V lost 4 bases and J lost 0, with 11 bases in between. The CDR3 region is CASSLGGLAKNIQYF. In nucleotides, the CDR3 is TGTGCCAGCAGCCTGGGGGGCTTAGCCAAAAACATTCAGTACTTC. Using reference TRBV5-6 and TRBJ2-4 for the parts outside the CDR3, the full variable domain is DAGVTQSPTHLIKTRGQQVTLRCSPKSGHDTVSWYQQALGQGPQFIFQYYEEEERQRGNFPDRFSGHQFPNYSSELNVNALLLGDSALYLCASSLGGLAKNIQYFGAGTRLSVL.

The rearrangement uses TRBV11-2 and TRBJ2-7, with D perhaps matching TRBD1 (5 bases). Trimming took off 5 bases at V and 0 bases at J, with 23 bases between the two ends. The length of the CDR3 is 18 residues. Germline V gene sequence: CDR1 SGHAT, CDR2 FQNNGV. The CDR3 is CASSPISRGRGDSYEQYF. The CDR3 DNA is TGTGCCAGCAGCCCGATTTCGCGAGGTAGGGGCGACTCCTACGAGCAGTACTTC.

The CDR3, as DNA: TGTGCCAGCAGCCAAGAAGAAGACCCTTACAATGAGCAGTTCTTC. The encoded protein is CASSQEEDPYNEQFF. The genes are TRBV4-2 and TRBJ2-1, with D unresolved. Germline CDR1 is LGHNA and CDR2 is YNFKEQ. This CDR3 has 15 residues. Trimming took 0 bases from V and 4 from J, leaving 10 bases between them.

The genes are TRBV3-1 (or the pseudogene TRBV3-2) and TRBJ1-4; D is uncertain. Per the germline V gene, CDR1 is LGHDT and CDR2 is YNNKEL (reference sequence). Trimming removed 3 bases from V and 5 bases from J, with 16 bases in between. CDR3 length: 16 amino acids. Here the CDR3 reads CASSHPSRERNEKLFF. The CDR3 nucleotides read TGTGCCAGCAGCCACCCCTCGAGGGAAAGAAATGAAAAACTGTTTTTT.

This sequence joins TRBV13 and TRBJ2-5; TRBD2 matches 8 bases. CDR1 is PRHDT, CDR2 FYEKMQ, per germline (reference sequence). V trimming: 5 bases; J trimming: 5 bases; junction bases outside the gene matches: 13. The CDR3 is 16 amino acids. Written as DNA, the CDR3 is TGTGCCAGCAGCGGCGGGGGGACTTCCTCTTTGGAGACCCAGTACTTC. Residues: CASSGGGTSSLETQYF.

The chain couples TRBV3-1 (or the pseudogene TRBV3-2) to TRBJ1-2; TRBD1 matches at 8 bases. V lost 5 bases, J lost 7 bases, and 9 bases stayed unmatched. CDR3 length equals 14 residues. Germline values: CDR1 LGHDT, CDR2 YNNKEL (reference sequence). The CDR3, as DNA: TGTGCCAGCAGCTATTCTGGACAGGGTCGTGGCTACACCTTC. Protein sequence: CASSYSGQGRGYTF.

V is TRBV6-5 and J is TRBJ2-3; D tentatively fits TRBD1 or TRBD2 (6 bases each). Germline-derived CDR1 and CDR2 are MNHEY and SVGAGI. This CDR3 comprises 14 residues. Trimming cost V 6 bases and J 1 base, with 11 bases left between them. In nucleotides, the CDR3 is TGTGCCAGCAGGAGGGGGGAGGGCACAGATACGCAGTATTTT. This gives the protein CASRRGEGTDTQYF.